This T cell receptor (beta chain) was profiled in a study of follicular helper T cells after annual influenza vaccination. Findings and limits, study-wide: Day 7 ICOS+CD38+ clones were most often found later in ICOS-CD38- cTfh cells.

The V and J ends lost 6 bases and 5 bases, in that order; junction bases with no gene match: 8. The CDR3 has 14 amino acids. Germline loops: CDR1 LNHDA, CDR2 SQIVND (reference sequence). As for this clone: No antigen is known for it.

The table came from immunoSEQ multiplex PCR; TCRdb's copy has only in-frame clones and leaves some out. The sample includes over 8,000 clones, less than 90% of them seen just once. Time point denoted: 2015-2016 season, 7 days after influenza vaccination. The receptor was isolated from an adult who received the influenza vaccine. This chain links TRBV19 with TRBJ1-1, with TRBD1 identical over 8 bases. Sequenced here: CXCR5- memory CD4+ T cells sorted from blood, sampled 7 days after influenza vaccination. The CDR3 DNA follows: TGTGCCAGTAGGAAGCAGGGGGCAGGAACTGAAGCTTTCTTT. This translates into CASRKQGAGTEAFF.